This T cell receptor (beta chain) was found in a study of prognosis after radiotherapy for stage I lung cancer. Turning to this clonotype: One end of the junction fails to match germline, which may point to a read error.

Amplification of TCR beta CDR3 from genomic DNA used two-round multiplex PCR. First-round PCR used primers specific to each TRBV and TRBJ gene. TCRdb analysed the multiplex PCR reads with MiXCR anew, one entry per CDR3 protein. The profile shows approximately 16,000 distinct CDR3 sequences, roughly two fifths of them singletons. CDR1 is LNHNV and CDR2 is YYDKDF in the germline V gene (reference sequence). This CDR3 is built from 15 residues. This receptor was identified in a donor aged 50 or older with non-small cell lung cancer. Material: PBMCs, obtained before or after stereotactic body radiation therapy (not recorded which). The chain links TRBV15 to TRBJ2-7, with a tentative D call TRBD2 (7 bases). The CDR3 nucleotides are TGTGTCACCAGCGTCGGGACGGGGGGCGCGGATACGCAGTATTTC. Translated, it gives CVTSVGTGGADTQYF.